This T cell receptor (beta chain) comes out of a study of T cell responses to AZD1222 COVID-19 vaccine. Concerning this clone itself: Its antigen is not known.

The germline V and J ends were trimmed by 0 bases and 7 bases, with 16 bases remaining between them. The length of the CDR3 is 15 residues. Germline lookup yields CDR1 SGDLS and CDR2 YYNGEE. Clones were sequenced by immunoSEQ multiplex PCR, and TCRdb holds only the in-frame ones, with some missing. This table holds about 150,000 clones, around 92% found once. Study outcomes and limitations: Seropositive status at baseline applied to only a handful of AZD1222 recipients. Mostly white British, mostly female donors; authors suggested clonal diversity may be underestimated. Repertoire sampling was restricted to post-peak T cell response timepoints. Targeting of unmutated variant regions was reportedly seen in nearly half of spike-specific TCRs.

V and J are TRBV9 and TRBJ2-5; no reliable D call. This sequence was found in an adult in good health. The starting material was peripheral blood, obtained on day 0 of AZD1222 vaccination. The chain's CDR3 is CASSVDLVSSGTQYF. In DNA, the CDR3 is TGTGCCAGCAGCGTAGATTTAGTATCCTCCGGGACCCAGTACTTC.